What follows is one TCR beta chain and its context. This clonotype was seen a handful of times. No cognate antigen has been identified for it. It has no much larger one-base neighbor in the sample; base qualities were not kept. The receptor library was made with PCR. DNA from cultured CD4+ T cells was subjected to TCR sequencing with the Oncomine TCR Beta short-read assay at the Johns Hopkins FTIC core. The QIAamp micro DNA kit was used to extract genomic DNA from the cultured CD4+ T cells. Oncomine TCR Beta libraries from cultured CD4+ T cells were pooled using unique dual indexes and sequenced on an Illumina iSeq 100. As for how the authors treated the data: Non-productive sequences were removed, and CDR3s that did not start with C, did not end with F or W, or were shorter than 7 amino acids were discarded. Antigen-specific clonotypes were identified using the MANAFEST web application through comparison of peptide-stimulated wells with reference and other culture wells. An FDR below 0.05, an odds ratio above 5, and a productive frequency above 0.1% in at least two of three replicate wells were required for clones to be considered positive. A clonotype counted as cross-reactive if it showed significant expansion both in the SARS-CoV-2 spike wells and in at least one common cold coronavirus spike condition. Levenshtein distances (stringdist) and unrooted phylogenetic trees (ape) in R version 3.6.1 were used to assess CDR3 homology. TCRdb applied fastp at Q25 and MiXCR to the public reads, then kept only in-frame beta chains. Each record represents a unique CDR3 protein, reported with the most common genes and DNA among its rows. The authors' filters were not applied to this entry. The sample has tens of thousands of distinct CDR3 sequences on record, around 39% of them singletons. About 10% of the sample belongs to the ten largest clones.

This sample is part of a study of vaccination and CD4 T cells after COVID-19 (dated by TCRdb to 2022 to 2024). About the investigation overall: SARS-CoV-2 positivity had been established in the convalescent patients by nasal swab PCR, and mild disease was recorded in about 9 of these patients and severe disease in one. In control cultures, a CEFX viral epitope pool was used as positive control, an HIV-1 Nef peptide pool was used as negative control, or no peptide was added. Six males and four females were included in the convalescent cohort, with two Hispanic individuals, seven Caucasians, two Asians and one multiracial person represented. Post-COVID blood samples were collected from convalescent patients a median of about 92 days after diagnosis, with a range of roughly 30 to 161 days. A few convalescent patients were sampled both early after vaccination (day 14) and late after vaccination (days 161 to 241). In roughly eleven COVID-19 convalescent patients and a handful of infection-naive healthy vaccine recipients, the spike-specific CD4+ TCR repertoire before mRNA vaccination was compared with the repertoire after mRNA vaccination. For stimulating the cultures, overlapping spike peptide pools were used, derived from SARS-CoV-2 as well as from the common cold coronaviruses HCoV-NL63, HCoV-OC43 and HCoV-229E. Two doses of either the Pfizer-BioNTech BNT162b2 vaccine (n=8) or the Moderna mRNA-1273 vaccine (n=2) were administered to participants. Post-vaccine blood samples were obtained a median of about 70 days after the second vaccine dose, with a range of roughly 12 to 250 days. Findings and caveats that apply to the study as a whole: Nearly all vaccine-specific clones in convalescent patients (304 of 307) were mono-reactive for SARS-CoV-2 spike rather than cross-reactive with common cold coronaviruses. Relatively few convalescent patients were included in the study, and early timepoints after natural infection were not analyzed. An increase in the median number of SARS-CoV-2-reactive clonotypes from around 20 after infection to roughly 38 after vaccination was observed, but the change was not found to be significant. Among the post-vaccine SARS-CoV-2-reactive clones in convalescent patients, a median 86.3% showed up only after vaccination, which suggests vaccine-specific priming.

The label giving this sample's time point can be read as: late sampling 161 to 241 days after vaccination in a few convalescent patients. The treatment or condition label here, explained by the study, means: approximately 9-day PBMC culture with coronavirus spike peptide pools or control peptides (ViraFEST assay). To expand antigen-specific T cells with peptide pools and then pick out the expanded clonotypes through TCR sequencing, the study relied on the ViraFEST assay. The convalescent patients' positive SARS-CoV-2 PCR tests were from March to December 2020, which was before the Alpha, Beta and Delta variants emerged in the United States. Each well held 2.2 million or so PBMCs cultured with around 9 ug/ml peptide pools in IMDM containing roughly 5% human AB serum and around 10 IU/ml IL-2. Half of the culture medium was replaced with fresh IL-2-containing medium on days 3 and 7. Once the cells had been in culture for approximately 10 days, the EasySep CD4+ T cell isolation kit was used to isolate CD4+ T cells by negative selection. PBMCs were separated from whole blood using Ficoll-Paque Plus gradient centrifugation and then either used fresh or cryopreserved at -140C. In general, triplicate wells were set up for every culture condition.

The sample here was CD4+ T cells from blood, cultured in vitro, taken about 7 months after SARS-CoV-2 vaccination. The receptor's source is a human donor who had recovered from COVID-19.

The CDR3 region has the sequence CASIGLSPYEQYF. The DNA sequence is given as TGTGCCAGCATAGGCCTAAGTCCCTACGAGCAGTACTTC. The sequence is built from TRBV28 and TRBJ2-7; the D gene is not confidently resolved. The CDR3 goes from the cysteine to the phenylalanine over 13 residues. Only CDR3 DNA remains: 39 bases, in frame from the first base. CDR1 MDHEN and CDR2 SYDVKM were looked up in the germline V gene. V lost 7 bases and J lost 2 bases; the stretch between them is 12 bases long.